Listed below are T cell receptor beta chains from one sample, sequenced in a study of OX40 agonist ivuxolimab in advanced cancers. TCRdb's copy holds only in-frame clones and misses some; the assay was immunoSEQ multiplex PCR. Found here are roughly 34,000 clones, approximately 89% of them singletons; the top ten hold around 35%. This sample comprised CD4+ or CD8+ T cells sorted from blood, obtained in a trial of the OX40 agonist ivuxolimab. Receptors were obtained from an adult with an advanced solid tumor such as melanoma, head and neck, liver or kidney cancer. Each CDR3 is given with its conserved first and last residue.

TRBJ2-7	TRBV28	CASSLGASGSTGEQYF
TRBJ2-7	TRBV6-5	CASSYGDRGANYEQYF
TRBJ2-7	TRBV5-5	CASSFLTVPAMDKYEQYF
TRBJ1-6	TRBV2	CASSDALSGALHF
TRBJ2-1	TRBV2	CASSEAASSYNEQFF
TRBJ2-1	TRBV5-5	CASSPGTSGGDEQFF
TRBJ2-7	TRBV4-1	CASSQGPGPNYEQYF
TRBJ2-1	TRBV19	CASSQQSYNEQFF
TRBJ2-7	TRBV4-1	CASATGDNSYEQYF
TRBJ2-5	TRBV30	CASRGEGWETQYF
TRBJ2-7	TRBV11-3	CASSTDGRNSYEQYF
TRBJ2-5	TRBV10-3	CAISALAIAAGETQYF
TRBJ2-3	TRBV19	CASSSGTDTTDPYNTDTQYF
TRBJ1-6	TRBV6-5	CASRYRGGNSPLHF
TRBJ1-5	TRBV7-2	CASSLGLYGAQHF
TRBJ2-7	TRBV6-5	CASSLRQGKIREQYF
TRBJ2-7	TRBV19	CASSERGHLSYEQYF
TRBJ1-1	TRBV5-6	CASSLGSYTEAFF
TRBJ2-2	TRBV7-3	CASSSLENTGELFF
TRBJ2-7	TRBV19	CASSMRQGVDEQYF
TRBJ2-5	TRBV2	CASSDSGRGESGTQYF
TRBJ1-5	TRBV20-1	CSARDQSPQHF
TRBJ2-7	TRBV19	CASSIGTGTYEQYF
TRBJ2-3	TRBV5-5	CASSSGLTDTQYF
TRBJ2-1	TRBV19	CASTVQGEQFF
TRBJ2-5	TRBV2	CASSVLAGRPEQYF
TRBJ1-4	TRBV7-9	CASIQGGRDEKLFF
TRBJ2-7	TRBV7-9	CASSLLSTGSSYEQYF
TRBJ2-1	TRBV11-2	CASSWTGGIETSNEQFF
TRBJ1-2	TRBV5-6	CASSGRVSGYTF
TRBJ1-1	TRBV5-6	CASSLGTGATEAFF
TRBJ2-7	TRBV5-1	CASSLTSDVMREQYF
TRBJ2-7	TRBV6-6	CASSEVEQYF
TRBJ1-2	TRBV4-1	CASRTGPYGYTF
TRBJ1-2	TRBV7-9	CASSLALAAQKGYGYTF
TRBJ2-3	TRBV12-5	CASGPIVGGSTDTQYF
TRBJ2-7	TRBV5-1	CASSPLGGYEQYF
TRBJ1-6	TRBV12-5	CASGQQGRNSPLHF
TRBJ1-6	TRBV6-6	CARVIPNSPLHF
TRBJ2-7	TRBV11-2	CASSDPSYEQYF
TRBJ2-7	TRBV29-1	CSVVGGLAGIGYEQYF